This T cell receptor beta chain was obtained from a study of tumor-infiltrating lymphocytes in primary liver carcinoma. As for the study in general: Men as well as women, aged 30 to 69 years, made up the patients.

Points on this clonotype: Its matching antigen is unknown.

V lost 2 bases and J lost 6, with 14 bases in between. The CDR3 is made up of 14 amino acids. Germline V gives CDR1 MGHRA, CDR2 YSYEKL. General study findings and limits: There were only about 7.5-25% of top clones found in all five tumor regions.

From 500 ng of total RNA, TCR beta-specific cDNA was reverse-transcribed using a constant-region primer. Three nested multiplex PCR rounds, a slightly modified ARM-PCR, produced the libraries for TCR beta. Rounds one and two of PCR, each of about 10 cycles, were primed with TRBV1-TRBV30 forward primers and a C-beta reverse primer. TCRdb processed the multiplex PCR reads anew with MiXCR; each CDR3 protein has one entry. Among roughly 190,000 distinct CDR3 sequences listed, approximately 86% were seen once. Total RNA and DNA came together from around 20-30 mg of bulk tissue without cell sorting. The study enrolled treatment-naive patients with chronic HBV infection.

The sample comprised tumor tissue from primary liver carcinoma. This receptor was identified in a man aged 35-49 years with primary liver carcinoma and hepatitis B virus infection. This chain uses TRBV4-1 with TRBJ2-7, with D unclear. The CDR3 DNA sequence: TGCGCCAGCAGCCAACCAAACCAGACCTTCGAGCAGTACTTC. Protein sequence: CASSQPNQTFEQYF.